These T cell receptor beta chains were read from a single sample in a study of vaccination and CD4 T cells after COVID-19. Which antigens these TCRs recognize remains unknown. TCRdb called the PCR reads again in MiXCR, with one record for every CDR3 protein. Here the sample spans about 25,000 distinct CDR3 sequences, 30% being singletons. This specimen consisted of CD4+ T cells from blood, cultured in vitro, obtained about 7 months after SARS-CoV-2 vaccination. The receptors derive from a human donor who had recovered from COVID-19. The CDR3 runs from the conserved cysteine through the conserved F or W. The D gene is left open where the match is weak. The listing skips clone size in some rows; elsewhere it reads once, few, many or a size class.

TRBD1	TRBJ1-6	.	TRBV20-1	CSATDRGFSYNSPLHF	TGCAGTGCAACCGACAGGGGATTCTCCTATAATTCACCCCTCCACTTT
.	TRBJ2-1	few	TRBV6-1	CASSEAGVDEQFF	TGTGCCAGCAGTGAAGCGGGAGTTGATGAGCAGTTCTTC
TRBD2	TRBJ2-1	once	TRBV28	CASRSPAWREVSNNEQFF	TGTGCCAGCAGATCGCCTGCGTGGCGGGAGGTCTCCAACAATGAGCAGTTCTTC
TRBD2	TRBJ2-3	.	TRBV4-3	CASSLRTSGSTDTQYF	TGCGCCAGCAGCCTTCGGACTAGCGGCAGCACAGATACGCAGTATTTT
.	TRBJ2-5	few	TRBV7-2	CASSQTVLGTQYF	TGTGCCAGCAGCCAAACCGTATTAGGGACCCAGTACTTC
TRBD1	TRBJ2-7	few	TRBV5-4	CASSLGDRGTYEQYF	TGTGCCAGCAGCTTGGGTGACAGGGGAACCTACGAGCAGTACTTC
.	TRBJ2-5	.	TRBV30	CAWSVGQVVETQYF	TGTGCCTGGAGTGTAGGCCAAGTAGTCGAGACCCAGTACTTC
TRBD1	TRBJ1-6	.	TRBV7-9	CASNRITGDNSPLHF	TGTGCCAGCAACCGGATTACAGGGGATAATTCACCCCTCCACTTT
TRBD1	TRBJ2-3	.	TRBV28	CASSQTGGGYTQYF	TGTGCCAGCAGCCAAACAGGGGGCGGTTATACGCAGTATTTT
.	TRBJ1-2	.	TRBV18	CASSLDEAYGYTF	TGTGCCAGCTCGCTGGACGAGGCGTATGGCTACACCTTC
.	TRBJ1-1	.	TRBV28	CASRGAVNTEAFF	TGTGCCAGCAGGGGAGCAGTGAACACTGAAGCTTTCTTT
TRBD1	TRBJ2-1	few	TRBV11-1	CASSLDREAFDEQFF	TGTGCCAGCAGCTTGGACAGGGAAGCTTTCGATGAGCAGTTCTTC
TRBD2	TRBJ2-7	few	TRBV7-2	CASSPGLAGGIYEQYF	TGTGCCAGCAGTCCGGGACTAGCGGGAGGTATTTACGAGCAGTACTTC
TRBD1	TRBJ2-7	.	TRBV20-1	CSARDGTGVREQYF	TGCAGTGCTAGAGATGGGACAGGGGTTCGCGAGCAGTACTTC
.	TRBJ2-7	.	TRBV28	CASSLVLGLALSYEQYF	TGTGCCAGCAGTTTGGTATTGGGGCTAGCTTTGTCCTACGAGCAGTACTTC
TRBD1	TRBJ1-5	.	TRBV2	CASMQDREQPQHF	TGTGCCAGCATGCAGGACAGGGAACAGCCCCAGCATTTT
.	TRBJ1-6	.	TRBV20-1	CSATPLGVSPLHF	TGCAGTGCTACACCCCTGGGAGTATCACCCCTCCACTTT
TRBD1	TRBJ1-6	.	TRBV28	CASSLLTLTGADVHNSPLHF	TGTGCCAGCAGTCTTCTCACGCTGACAGGGGCGGATGTTCATAATTCACCCCTCCACTTT
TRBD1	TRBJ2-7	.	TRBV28	CASRSPGTGFYEQYF	TGTGCCAGCAGATCACCCGGGACAGGGTTCTACGAGCAGTACTTC
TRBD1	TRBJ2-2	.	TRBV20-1	CSARELDRGTGELFF	TGCAGTGCTAGAGAATTGGACAGGGGCACCGGGGAGCTGTTTTTT
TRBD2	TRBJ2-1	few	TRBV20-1	CSAKGLAGGIDNEQFF	TGCAGTGCTAAGGGACTAGCGGGAGGGATTGACAATGAGCAGTTCTTC
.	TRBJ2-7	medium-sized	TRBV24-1	CATSDPGVKEQYF	TGTGCCACCAGTGATCCCGGGGTTAAGGAGCAGTACTTC
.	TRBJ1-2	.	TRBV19	CASSPTPSYGYTF	TGTGCCAGTAGTCCTACCCCGAGCTATGGCTACACCTTC
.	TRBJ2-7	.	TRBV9	CASSAPGSNSEQYF	TGTGCCAGCAGCGCCCCGGGATCCAACTCGGAGCAGTACTTC
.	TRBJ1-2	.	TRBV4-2	CASSQDHAYGYTF	TGTGCCAGCAGCCAAGATCATGCCTATGGCTACACCTTC
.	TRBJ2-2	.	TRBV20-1	CSARGNTGELFF	TGCAGTGCTAGGGGGAATACCGGGGAGCTGTTTTTT
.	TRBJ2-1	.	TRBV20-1	CSASGAALSSVEQFF	TGCAGTGCTAGCGGAGCGGCCCTTTCCTCGGTTGAGCAGTTCTTC
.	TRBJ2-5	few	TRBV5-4	CASSSQGQETQYF	TGTGCCAGCAGCTCCCAGGGGCAAGAGACCCAGTACTTC
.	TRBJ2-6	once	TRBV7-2	CASSLGISGANVLTF	TGTGCCAGCAGCTTAGGAATATCTGGGGCCAACGTCCTGACTTTC
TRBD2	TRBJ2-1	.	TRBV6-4	CASSRTSGYNEQFF	TGTGCCAGCAGCCGGACTAGCGGATACAATGAGCAGTTCTTC
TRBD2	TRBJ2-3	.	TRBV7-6	CASSLVGGRSTDTQYF	TGTGCCAGCAGCTTAGTGGGCGGGAGGAGCACAGATACGCAGTATTTT
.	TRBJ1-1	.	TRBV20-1	CSAKVRQQAFF	TGCAGTGCCAAAGTAAGACAGCAAGCTTTCTTT
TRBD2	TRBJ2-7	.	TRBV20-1	CSARDPLVSGRGVQYF	TGCAGTGCTAGAGATCCCTTGGTTAGCGGGAGGGGTGTGCAGTACTTC
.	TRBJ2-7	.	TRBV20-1	CSARGGGPYEQYF	TGCAGTGCCAGGGGTGGAGGGCCCTACGAGCAGTACTTC
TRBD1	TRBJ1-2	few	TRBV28	CASSRGTGGTNYGYTF	TGTGCCAGCAGCCGAGGGACAGGGGGAACTAACTATGGCTACACCTTC
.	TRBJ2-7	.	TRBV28	CASSLGGAQSSYEQYF	TGTGCCAGCAGTTTAGGAGGGGCCCAAAGCTCCTACGAGCAGTACTTC
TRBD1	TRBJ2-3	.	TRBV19	CASSIPRDRGMDTQYF	TGTGCCAGTAGTATCCCCCGGGACAGGGGGATGGATACGCAGTATTTT
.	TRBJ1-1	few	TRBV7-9	CATGEANTEAFF	TGTGCCACGGGGGAGGCAAACACTGAAGCTTTCTTT
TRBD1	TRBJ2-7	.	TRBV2	CASSTGTDAYEQYF	TGTGCCAGCAGTACCGGGACAGATGCCTACGAGCAGTACTTC
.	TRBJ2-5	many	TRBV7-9	CASSLGMWTIKSQETQYF	TGTGCCAGCAGCTTAGGGATGTGGACTATTAAGTCCCAAGAGACCCAGTACTTC
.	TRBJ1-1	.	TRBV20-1	CSARKGGQGTEAFF	TGCAGTGCTAGAAAAGGGGGGCAGGGTACTGAAGCTTTCTTT
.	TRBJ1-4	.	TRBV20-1	CSARDVAGANEKLFF	TGCAGTGCTAGAGATGTGGCAGGGGCGAATGAAAAACTGTTTTTT
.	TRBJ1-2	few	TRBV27	CASSSGGSGGYTF	TGTGCCAGCAGTTCGGGCGGATCAGGTGGCTACACCTTC
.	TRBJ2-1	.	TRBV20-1	CSARDFSGGAMYEQFF	TGCAGTGCTAGAGACTTCAGCGGAGGGGCTATGTATGAGCAGTTCTTC
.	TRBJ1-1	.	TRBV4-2	CASSQDSRQGNTEAFF	TGTGCCAGCAGCCAAGATAGTAGGCAGGGAAACACTGAAGCTTTCTTT
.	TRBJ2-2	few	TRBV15	CATSSSRHTGELFF	TGTGCCACCAGCAGTTCAAGGCACACCGGGGAGCTGTTTTTT
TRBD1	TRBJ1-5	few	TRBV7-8	CASSVQGVNQPQHF	TGTGCCAGCAGCGTGCAGGGGGTCAATCAGCCCCAGCATTTT
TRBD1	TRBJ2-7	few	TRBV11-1	CASSSRDSAYEQYF	TGTGCCAGCAGCTCCCGGGACAGTGCCTACGAGCAGTACTTC
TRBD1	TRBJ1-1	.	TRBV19	CASSPRTGAGNTEAFF	TGTGCCAGTAGTCCTCGGACAGGGGCAGGGAACACTGAAGCTTTCTTT
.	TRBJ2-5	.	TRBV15	CATRRGSQETQYF	TGTGCCACCCGTCGCGGGTCCCAAGAGACCCAGTACTTC